These 30 T cell receptor beta chains originate from one sample sequenced in a study of blood T cell repertoires in COVID-19. Measured with immunoSEQ multiplex PCR; TCRdb has only the in-frame clones, and not every one. Of some 320,000 clones in the sample, roughly 91% were seen once. The material sequenced was peripheral blood. These receptor sequences come from a woman in her 30s with COVID-19, enrolled during active disease.

This clone was found a few times. The gene calls are TRBV5-5 and TRBJ1-6; D ambiguous. The CDR3 has 13 residues. V was cut by 1 base and J by 8 bases, with 7 bases left in between. Germline CDR1 and CDR2: SGHKS and YYEKEE (reference sequence). CDR3 DNA: TGTGCCAGCAGCTTGAGCGGGGATTCACCCCTCCACTTT. Translating gives CASSLSGDSPLHF.

This chain uses TRBV5-6 with TRBJ1-5; D is possibly TRBD1 (5 bases). The germline V and J ends were trimmed by 2 bases and 0 bases, with 18 bases remaining between them. Germline-derived CDR1 and CDR2 are SGHDT and YYEEEE. CDR3 size: 18 residues. CDR3 nucleotides: TGTGCCAGCAGCTTTTCCCACGGGGGGACTTATAGCAATCAGCCCCAGCATTTT. Translated: CASSFSHGGTYSNQPQHF.

V usage is TRBV2 and J usage is TRBJ1-4; D ambiguous. This CDR3 comprises 13 residues. Germline assignment: CDR1 SNHLY and CDR2 FYNNEI. V was clipped by 6 bases and J by 8 bases, with 13 bases between them. This CDR3 reads CASSGEAGEKLFF. In nucleotides, the CDR3 is TGTGCCAGCAGCGGGGAGGCGGGAGAAAAACTGTTTTTT.

The chain links TRBV5-1 to TRBJ2-5, with TRBD1 matching over 8 bases. This CDR3 contains 14 residues. Trimming cost V 3 bases and J 6 bases; bases outside gene matches: 7. CDR1 is SGHRS and CDR2 is YFSETQ in the germline V gene. Written as DNA, the CDR3 is TGCGCCAGCAGCTCTGGACAGGGCGCAAAGACCCAGTACTTC. It specifies CASSSGQGAKTQYF.

V is TRBV7-9 and J is TRBJ2-4; 8 positions agree with TRBD2. V lost 5 bases, J lost 4 bases, and 10 bases stayed unmatched. The CDR3 length is 16 residues. In germline, CDR1 is SEHNR, CDR2 FQNEAQ (reference sequence). Here the CDR3 reads CASSPPLAGDKNIQYF. CDR3 nucleotide sequence: TGTGCCAGCAGCCCCCCGCTAGCGGGCGATAAAAACATTCAGTACTTC.

The chain couples TRBV19 to TRBJ2-2; D is ambiguous. Trimming left V 4 bases short and J 3 bases short, with 9 bases between. The CDR3 is 14 residues long. Germline V gives CDR1 LNHDA, CDR2 SQIVND (reference sequence). CDR3 nucleotide sequence: TGTGCCAGTAGTAGGAGCCCTCACACCGGGGAGCTGTTTTTT. Translation: CASSRSPHTGELFF.

This clone was picked up a small number of times. V gene TRBV7-9 combines with J gene TRBJ1-1; D is unclear. Trimming cost V 5 bases and J 5 bases, with 15 bases left between them. The CDR3 totals 14 residues. Germline V gene sequence: CDR1 SEHNR, CDR2 FQNEAQ (reference sequence). CDR3 loop: CASSLSGGQTEAFF. The CDR3 DNA sequence: TGTGCCAGCAGCCTGTCAGGCGGGCAGACTGAAGCTTTCTTT.

The CDR3, as DNA: TGCGCCAGCGGTTCCCCGGGGGGCAATCAGCCCCAGCATTTT. Translated, it gives CASGSPGGNQPQHF. The gene calls are TRBV4-1 and TRBJ1-5, with D maybe TRBD1 (5 bases). Germline V gene lookup returns CDR1 MGHRA and CDR2 YSYEKL. V was cut by 8 bases and J by 2 bases, with 13 bases left in between. CDR3 length equals 14 residues.

V usage is TRBV5-1 and J usage is TRBJ1-2; no reliable D call. Germline V lookup: CDR1 SGHRS, CDR2 YFSETQ. The CDR3 has 14 residues. V dropped 4 bases and J dropped 8 bases, with 18 bases sitting between them. This chain's CDR3 is CASSRDPTSEGYTF. The CDR3 DNA reads TGCGCCAGCAGCCGGGATCCTACCTCAGAGGGCTACACCTTC.

This clone showed up just once. This sequence joins TRBV28 and TRBJ1-2; D not resolved. CDR3 length: 14 residues. The germline CDR1 and CDR2 sequences are MDHEN and SYDVKM. Trimming cost V 1 base and J 4 bases, with 10 bases left between them. This CDR3 reads CASSLSPASYGYTF. The CDR3 bases are TGTGCCAGCAGTTTATCGCCCGCTAGCTATGGCTACACCTTC.

This chain links TRBV12-5 with TRBJ2-1, with D possibly matching TRBD1 (6 bases). The CDR3 consists of 16 residues. Germline V lookup: CDR1 LGHNT, CDR2 FRNRAP. The V and J ends lost 5 bases and 3 bases respectively, with 17 bases between them. CDR3 amino acids: CASGTTRDTYYNEQFF. For the CDR3, the DNA is TGTGCTAGTGGTACAACCAGGGACACCTACTACAATGAGCAGTTCTTC.

The CDR3 is CASSSLAGGPSKQYF. CDR3 nucleotide sequence: TGCGCCAGCAGCTCCTTAGCGGGGGGTCCCAGCAAGCAGTACTTC. The chain recombines TRBV5-1 with TRBJ2-7, with TRBD2 matching over 10 bases. CDR3 size: 15 residues. J lost 8 bases, V lost 3 bases, and 11 bases had no gene match. CDR1 is SGHRS and CDR2 is YFSETQ in the germline V gene.

For the CDR3, the DNA is TGTGCCAGCTCACCCTCGACAGGGTCGGTCACTGAAGCTTTCTTT. This codes for CASSPSTGSVTEAFF. This chain links TRBV18 with TRBJ1-1, with TRBD1 matching over 7 bases. The junction had 8 bases not matched to a gene; V was cut back by 3 bases and J by 4 bases. Germline CDR1 is KGHSH and CDR2 is LQKENI. The CDR3 has 15 amino acids.

The V gene is TRBV5-1, the J gene TRBJ2-3; 9 nucleotides line up with TRBD2. The CDR3 runs to 17 residues. V trimming: 0 bases; J trimming: 2 bases; junction bases outside the gene matches: 7. Germline CDR1 and CDR2: SGHRS and YFSETQ. In nucleotides, the CDR3 is TGCGCCAGCAGCTTGGGAGGTAGCGGGGGTTCCACAGATACGCAGTATTTT. This translates into CASSLGGSGGSTDTQYF. Full variable domain (missing parts from reference TRBV5-1 and TRBJ2-3): KAGVTQTPRYLIKTRGQQVTLSCSPISGHRSVSWYQQTPGQGLQFLFEYFSETQRNKGNFPGRFSGRQFSNSRSEMNVSTLELGDSALYLCASSLGGSGGSTDTQYFGPGTRLTVL.

This sequence joins TRBV30 and TRBJ2-1, with D uncertain. Germline V CDR1 and CDR2: GTSNPN, SVGIG (reference sequence). This CDR3 contains 13 residues. V lost 0 bases to trimming and J lost 7 bases, with 10 bases between them. The CDR3: CAWSVWSGNEQFF. In DNA, the CDR3 is TGTGCCTGGAGTGTTTGGAGTGGGAATGAGCAGTTCTTC.

The chain has TRBV7-9 and TRBJ1-1, with no clear D. V was pared by 1 base and J by 4 bases, with 10 bases between. The CDR3 runs 14 residues. Per the germline V gene, CDR1 is SEHNR and CDR2 is FQNEAQ (reference sequence). In DNA form, the CDR3 reads TGTGCCAGCAGCTTAGGGGTAACGGGCACTGAAGCTTTCTTT. As protein: CASSLGVTGTEAFF.

V usage is TRBV4-1 and J usage is TRBJ2-3; 7 nucleotides agree with TRBD1. CDR1 is MGHRA, CDR2 YSYEKL, per germline. The trim removed 3 bases at V and 3 bases at J, leaving 9 bases unmatched. The length of the CDR3 is 16 residues. This CDR3 reads CASSQGSRGPTDTQYF. CDR3 sequence (DNA): TGCGCCAGCAGCCAGGGGTCGAGGGGGCCGACAGATACGCAGTATTTT.

Concerning this clone: Additional DNA sequences in this sample encode the identical CDR3. J is TRBJ1-5 and V is TRBV27; D may be TRBD1 (5 bases). The germline CDR1 and CDR2 sequences are MNHEY and SMNVEV (reference sequence). The CDR3 spans 14 residues. The V end lost 2 bases, the J end lost 2 bases, and 7 bases lay between the germline ends. The chain's CDR3 is CASSLLGGNQPQHF. The CDR3 nucleotides read TGTGCCAGCAGTTTACTAGGGGGCAATCAGCCCCAGCATTTT.

This rearrangement joins TRBV28 to TRBJ1-4; 8 bases agree with TRBD1. CDR1 and CDR2 from the germline V gene are MDHEN and SYDVKM. With 1 base clipped from V and 8 bases from J, the junction kept 9 bases outside the gene matches. The CDR3 extends over 16 amino acids. CDR3: CASSLSGTGKGEKLFF. Written as DNA, the CDR3 is TGTGCCAGCAGTTTATCCGGGACAGGAAAGGGGGAAAAACTGTTTTTT.

The gene calls are TRBV29-1 and TRBJ2-7, with a tentative D call TRBD1 (6 bases). The germline V and J ends were trimmed by 4 bases and 2 bases, with 12 bases remaining between them. The CDR3 consists of 13 residues. Germline CDR1 reads SQVTM; CDR2 reads ANQGSEA. CDR3 coding DNA: TGCAGCGTTGTTATAGGGGGTACCTACGAGCAGTACTTC. This sequence encodes CSVVIGGTYEQYF.

The genes are TRBV19 and TRBJ2-7; 7 nucleotides align to TRBD2. This CDR3 spans 18 amino acids. Germline CDR1 LNHDA, CDR2 SQIVND (reference sequence). Trimming took 3 bases from V and 0 from J; bases not matched to a gene: 14. As DNA, the CDR3 is TGTGCCAGTAGTATTCGAAGAGCGGGGCTACAGAGCTCCTACGAGCAGTACTTC. It codes for CASSIRRAGLQSSYEQYF.

The J gene is TRBJ1-4, the V gene TRBV28, with D unclear. This CDR3 is 16 amino acids long. V lost 0 bases to trimming and J lost 0 bases, with 8 bases between them. From germline, CDR1 is MDHEN and CDR2 SYDVKM. DNA for the CDR3: TGTGCCAGCAGTTTATGGGCGGGTGCAACTAATGAAAAACTGTTTTTT. Its translation: CASSLWAGATNEKLFF.

To note about this clone: This specimen includes other DNA sequences encoding the same CDR3. The J gene is TRBJ1-3, the V gene TRBV4-1, with TRBD1 as a possible D gene (5 bases). Between the trimmed V and J ends, which lost 0 bases and 0 bases, there was a span of 6 bases. This CDR3 comprises 15 residues. Germline values: CDR1 MGHRA, CDR2 YSYEKL. The CDR3 DNA sequence: TGCGCCAGCAGCCAAGATCAGGGCTCTGGAAACACCATATATTTT. Its translation is CASSQDQGSGNTIYF.

The rearrangement uses TRBV5-1 and TRBJ2-7; 7 positions agree with TRBD1. Losses at the gene ends were 0 bases for V and 6 bases for J; bases not matched to a gene: 3. The CDR3 is 13 residues long. Germline CDR1 is SGHRS and CDR2 is YFSETQ. The CDR3 sequence is CASSLVWDSEQYF. CDR3 nucleotide sequence: TGCGCCAGCAGCTTGGTTTGGGACAGCGAGCAGTACTTC.

The chain employs TRBV6-5 and TRBJ2-2, with no clear D. The V end was cut by 10 bases, the J end by 0 bases, with 9 bases between. This CDR3 is 13 amino acids long. Germline CDR1 reads MNHEY; CDR2 reads SVGAGI. CDR3: CATLNSNTGELFF. CDR3 bases: TGTGCCACCCTAAACTCGAACACCGGGGAGCTGTTTTTT.

The J gene is TRBJ1-1, the V gene TRBV6-2 or TRBV6-3; unclear D gene. The V end lost 3 bases, the J end lost 4 bases, and 9 bases lay between the germline ends. Germline values: CDR1 MNHEY, CDR2 SVGEGT. CDR3 size: 13 residues. This CDR3 is CASSYLYTTEAFF. The DNA of the CDR3 is TGTGCCAGCAGTTATCTTTACACCACTGAAGCTTTCTTT.

The rearrangement links TRBV11-2 to TRBJ1-2, with 7 nucleotides matching TRBD1. There are 15 residues in the CDR3. The germline gives CDR1 SGHAT, CDR2 FQNNGV. After removal of 1 base from V and 2 bases from J, the junction contained 4 bases not matched to a gene. The CDR3 DNA reads as TGTGCCAGCAGCTTAGGACCGACAGGGAACTATGGCTACACCTTC. Amino acid sequence: CASSLGPTGNYGYTF.

This clone was seen a handful of times. The genes are TRBV13 and TRBJ2-7, with 10 bases that match TRBD1. The CDR3 covers 14 residues. V lost 5 bases and J lost 2; bases outside the gene matches: 3. Looked up from germline, CDR1 is PRHDT and CDR2 is FYEKMQ (reference sequence). For the CDR3, the DNA is TGTGCCAGCAGCGTCGGACAGGGGGCCTACGAGCAGTACTTC. This sequence encodes CASSVGQGAYEQYF.

The chain has TRBV9 and TRBJ2-1, with 8 bases aligning to TRBD2. CDR1 and CDR2 (germline): SGDLS, YYNGEE. CDR3 length: 14 residues. After removal of 0 bases from V and 6 bases from J, the junction contained 2 bases not matched to a gene. CDR3 DNA: TGTGCCAGCAGCGTAGCGGGGGGGCTCAATGAGCAGTTCTTC. It codes for CASSVAGGLNEQFF.

Only one count was recorded for this clone. This chain joins TRBV2 and TRBJ1-1; TRBD1 aligns across 12 bases. Germline CDR1 SNHLY, CDR2 FYNNEI. The J segment lost 0 bases and the V segment lost 0 bases, leaving 11 bases of the junction unmatched. The CDR3 is made up of 20 amino acids. The CDR3, as DNA: TGTGCCAGCAGTGAAGCGCGGGACAGGGGGCGGTCAAACATGAACACTGAAGCTTTCTTT. Translated, it gives CASSEARDRGRSNMNTEAFF.